These 14 T cell receptor beta chains were sequenced from one sample in a study of shared clonotypes between healthy human individuals. Data came from immunoSEQ multiplex PCR; TCRdb stores just in-frame clones and leaves some out. The table lists more than 900,000 clones, approximately 78% of them singletons. Sequenced material: memory CD4+ T cells from PBMCs. Subset defined: CD45RA-negative fraction. The receptors were gathered from a man in his late teens or twenties in good health. Some clones in this sample may be carry-over from other donors' samples.

Concerning this clone itself: Different DNA sequences within this sample yield the same CDR3. The J gene is TRBJ2-1, the V gene TRBV2; the match to TRBD2 covers 9 bases. J gave up 0 bases and V 6 bases, and 3 bases lay outside the gene matches. Germline-derived CDR1 and CDR2 are SNHLY and FYNNEI. This CDR3 has 15 amino acids. In DNA form, the CDR3 reads TGTGCCAGCAGGGCGACTAGCGGCTCCTACAATGAGCAGTTCTTC. Translation: CASRATSGSYNEQFF.

This clone appeared a few times. The rearrangement links TRBV5-1 to TRBJ2-7; D is possibly TRBD2 (7 bases). V lost 4 bases, J lost 2 bases, and 28 bases lay in between. The CDR3 has 19 residues. Germline V CDR1 and CDR2: SGHRS, YFSETQ. The CDR3 is CASSPGGLGRPSFTYEQYF. In DNA form, the CDR3 reads TGCGCCAGCAGCCCGGGGGGCTTAGGCCGACCCTCTTTTACCTACGAGCAGTACTTC. The entire variable domain, with the rest obtained from reference TRBV5-1 and TRBJ2-7, is as follows: KAGVTQTPRYLIKTRGQQVTLSCSPISGHRSVSWYQQTPGQGLQFLFEYFSETQRNKGNFPGRFSGRQFSNSRSEMNVSTLELGDSALYLCASSPGGLGRPSFTYEQYFGPGTRLTVT.

This sequence joins TRBV2 and TRBJ2-1, with 14 bases identical to TRBD2. The CDR3 extends over 15 amino acids. The V and J ends lost 7 bases and 9 bases, in that order; junction bases with no gene match: 8. The V gene's germline CDR1 is SNHLY and CDR2 FYNNEI. Here the CDR3 reads CASTPGTSGSGEQFF. As DNA, the CDR3 is TGTGCCAGCACCCCCGGGACTAGCGGGAGCGGTGAGCAGTTCTTC.

The CDR3 region has the DNA TGCAGCGGGGTCCTGGGTGGCTCACTCTCCTACGAGCAGTACTTC. It yields the protein CSGVLGGSLSYEQYF. V usage is TRBV29-1 and J usage is TRBJ2-7; no definite D call. The CDR3 runs to 15 residues. Germline assignment: CDR1 SQVTM and CDR2 ANQGSEA. Trimming stripped 7 bases from V and 0 bases from J, with 19 bases between.

This clone was recorded a few times. The sample contains more than one DNA sequence encoding this CDR3. The V and J genes are TRBV28 and TRBJ1-4, with D possibly being TRBD1 (6 bases). V lost 4 bases and J lost 8, with 11 bases in between. The germline V gene encodes CDR1 MDHEN and CDR2 SYDVKM. This CDR3 has 13 residues. The CDR3 sequence: CASSSQGREKLFF. In nucleotides, the CDR3 is TGTGCCAGCAGTTCCCAGGGGCGAGAAAAACTGTTTTTT.

The gene calls are TRBV5-1 and TRBJ2-1; TRBD2 aligns across 12 bases. V gave up 3 bases and J gave up 6 bases; unmatched junction bases: 4. CDR3 length: 15 residues. The germline gives CDR1 SGHRS, CDR2 YFSETQ. This chain's CDR3 is CASSSILAGGNEQFF. In nucleotides, the CDR3 is TGCGCCAGCAGCTCCATACTAGCGGGAGGCAATGAGCAGTTCTTC.

The J gene is TRBJ2-7, the V gene TRBV19, with 8 bases matching TRBD2. The CDR3 length is 14 residues. CDR1 and CDR2 from the germline V gene are LNHDA and SQIVND (reference sequence). V was clipped by 3 bases and J by 1 base; unmatched bases: 2. The DNA for the CDR3 is TGTGCCAGTAGTATGAAGCGGGGGTCCTACGAGCAGTACTTC. Its translation: CASSMKRGSYEQYF.

The rearrangement uses TRBV18 and TRBJ1-1; D might be TRBD1 (6 bases). The CDR3 runs to 14 residues. Germline CDR1 is KGHSH and CDR2 is LQKENI. V was clipped by 4 bases and J by 1 base, with 10 bases between them. The CDR3 coding sequence is TGTGCCAGCTCACAGGGACATACGAACACTGAAGCTTTCTTT. This encodes CASSQGHTNTEAFF.

The chain carries TRBV5-8 and TRBJ2-1; no clear D gene. V was cut by 6 bases and J by 3 bases, with 19 bases left in between. Germline-derived CDR1 and CDR2 are SGHTS and YDEGEE. This CDR3 contains 16 residues. CDR3 DNA: TGTGCCAGCACCCTCTCTAAGCGAGTCTACTACAATGAGCAGTTCTTC. This sequence encodes CASTLSKRVYYNEQFF.

The chain recombines TRBV28 with TRBJ2-7; D may be TRBD1 or TRBD2 (5 bases each). The CDR3 contains 15 residues. V was clipped by 2 bases and J by 3 bases, with 14 bases between them. Germline V CDR1 and CDR2: MDHEN, SYDVKM. CDR3 DNA sequence: TGTGCCAGCAGTTTACGTGGGGGAACTCTCTACGAGCAGTACTTC. It encodes CASSLRGGTLYEQYF.

This clone occurred many times. Other DNA sequences within the sample encode an identical CDR3. The rearrangement links TRBV30 to TRBJ2-3; 9 bases are shared with TRBD2. V shed 1 base, J shed 6 bases, and the junction held 8 bases outside the gene matches. The V gene's germline CDR1 is GTSNPN and CDR2 SVGIG (reference sequence). The CDR3 has 15 residues. CDR3 nucleotide sequence: TGTGCCTGGAGTGGAGGACTAGCGTGGTCTGATACGCAGTATTTT. Its protein product is CAWSGGLAWSDTQYF.

The chain links TRBV30 to TRBJ2-5; D might be TRBD1 (6 bases). The CDR3 spans 14 residues. Trimming left V 2 bases short and J 1 base short, with 11 bases between. Germline CDR1 is GTSNPN and CDR2 is SVGIG (reference sequence). CDR3 DNA sequence: TGTGCCTGGAGTCCCCGAGGGGGCCAAGAGACCCAGTACTTC. Its translation is CAWSPRGGQETQYF.

The genes are TRBV21-1 and TRBJ2-7; TRBD1, the table's D call, lacks a check against the DNA. TRBV21-1 is a documented pseudogene. CDR3 size: 19 residues. DNA of the CDR3: TGTGCCAGCAGCAAAGTTCGAGGGGGACCCTCCGTCTACCTCTACGAGCAGTACTTC. This gives the protein CASSKVRGGPSVYLYEQYF.

The CDR3 nucleotides are TGCGCCAGCAGCCCGGTCCCGGGACAGGGAGAGACCCAGTACTTC. It translates to CASSPVPGQGETQYF. The J gene is TRBJ2-5, the V gene TRBV5-1, with 9 bases fitting TRBD1. This CDR3 has 15 amino acids. V lost 4 bases and J lost 4; bases outside the gene matches: 8. Germline CDR1 reads SGHRS; CDR2 reads YFSETQ. The entire variable domain, with the rest obtained from reference TRBV5-1 and TRBJ2-5, is as follows: KAGVTQTPRYLIKTRGQQVTLSCSPISGHRSVSWYQQTPGQGLQFLFEYFSETQRNKGNFPGRFSGRQFSNSRSEMNVSTLELGDSALYLCASSPVPGQGETQYFGPGTRLLVL.